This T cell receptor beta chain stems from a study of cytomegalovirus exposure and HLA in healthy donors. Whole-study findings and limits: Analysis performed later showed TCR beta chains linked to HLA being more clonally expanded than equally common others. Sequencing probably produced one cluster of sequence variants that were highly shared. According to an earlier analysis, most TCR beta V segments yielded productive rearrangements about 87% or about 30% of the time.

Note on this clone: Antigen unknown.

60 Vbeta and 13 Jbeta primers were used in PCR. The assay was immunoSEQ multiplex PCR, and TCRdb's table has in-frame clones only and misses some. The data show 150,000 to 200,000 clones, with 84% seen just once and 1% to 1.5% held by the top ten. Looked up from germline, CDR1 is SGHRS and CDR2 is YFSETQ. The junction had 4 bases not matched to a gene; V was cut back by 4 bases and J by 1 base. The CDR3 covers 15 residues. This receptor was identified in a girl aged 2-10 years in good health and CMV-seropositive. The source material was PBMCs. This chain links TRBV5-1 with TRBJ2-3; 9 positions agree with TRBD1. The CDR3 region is CASSGRTGGTDTQYF. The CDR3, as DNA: TGCGCCAGCAGCGGACGGACAGGGGGCACAGATACGCAGTATTTT.